Shown below are 27 T cell receptor beta chains from a single sample sequenced in a study of blood T cells in healthy people across ages. The second PCR ran about 6 to 11 cycles with a sample-barcoded 5' primer and J-beta primers. TCRdb ran MiXCR on the 5' RACE reads and lists one entry per CDR3 protein. This sample carries around 900,000 distinct CDR3 sequences, 29% of them seen once, and the ten largest clones take roughly a sixth. Sequencing was performed on blood. These receptors were obtained from an elderly woman in good health.

This clonotype was seen once. The genes are TRBV28 and TRBJ2-1, with D tentatively TRBD2 (5 bases). The germline V gene encodes CDR1 MDHEN and CDR2 SYDVKM. V lost 4 bases, J lost 1 base, and 17 bases lay in between. There are 17 residues in the CDR3. The CDR3 here is CASSSQRTSLSYNEQFF. CDR3 DNA: TGTGCCAGCAGTTCTCAAAGGACTTCCCTATCCTACAATGAGCAGTTCTTC.

This clonotype has a count of ten or more. The rearrangement joins TRBV6-2 or TRBV6-3 to TRBJ1-2, with TRBD1 matching 9 bases. Germline V gene lookup returns CDR1 MNHEY and CDR2 SVGEGT. CDR3 length: 15 amino acids. V dropped 0 bases and J dropped 5; count of bases not matched to a gene: 4. The CDR3 region is CASSYSSTGGYGYTF. In DNA, the CDR3 is TGTGCCAGCAGTTACTCCTCGACAGGGGGATATGGCTACACCTTC.

As concerns this clonotype: This could be a read error, since a much larger clone is one nucleotide away. The V gene is TRBV6-6, the J gene TRBJ1-5; 8 positions match TRBD1. Germline assignment: CDR1 MNHNY and CDR2 SVGAGI (reference sequence). The CDR3 loop spans 14 amino acids. The CDR3 reads CAGRLDRDSQPQHF. The CDR3 DNA is TGTGCCGGCAGACTGGACAGGGACTCTCAGCCCCAGCATTTT.

With respect to this clonotype: A much larger clone sits a single nucleotide away, making a read error possible. The gene calls are TRBV20-1 and TRBJ2-1; 8 bases align to TRBD2. The better agreement between TRBJ2-7 and the DNA end casts doubt on the J call. CDR1 and CDR2 (germline): DFQATT, SNEGSKA (reference sequence). CDR3 length: 14 amino acids. The DNA of the CDR3 is TGCAGTGCTAGCCGGCTAGCGGGCAACAATGAGCAGTACTTC. This encodes CSASRLAGNNEQYF.

The gene calls are TRBV20-1 and TRBJ2-2; tentatively, D is TRBD1 (5 bases). Germline loops: CDR1 DFQATT, CDR2 SNEGSKA (reference sequence). V lost 6 bases, J lost 7 bases, and 18 bases lay in between. The CDR3 has 14 residues. CDR3 in amino acids: CSAQRAQGIGELFF. In DNA form, the CDR3 reads TGCAGTGCACAACGCGCCCAGGGTATCGGGGAGCTGTTTTTT.

This clonotype was seen at least ten times. This chain links TRBV12-3 or TRBV12-4 with TRBJ2-1; no clear D. V was clipped by 6 bases and J by 1 base, with 10 bases between them. This CDR3 comprises 14 residues. The CDR3 coding sequence is TGTGCCAGCAGCACGGTGGGGTCCTACAATGAGCAGTTCTTC. Residues: CASSTVGSYNEQFF.

The table lists this clonotype with many counts. The V gene is TRBV7-9, the J gene TRBJ2-4, with 7 positions matching TRBD1. Germline values: CDR1 SEHNR, CDR2 FQNEAQ (reference sequence). V shed 5 bases, J shed 4 bases, and the junction held 20 bases outside the gene matches. CDR3 length: 19 amino acids. In DNA, the CDR3 is TGTGCCAGCAGCCCCGCCCTAACCGATACCACGGACAGGAAAAACATTCAGTACTTC. This encodes CASSPALTDTTDRKNIQYF.

The V and J genes are TRBV15 and TRBJ1-5; tentatively, D is TRBD1 (5 bases). V shed 0 bases and J shed 2 bases, with 17 bases lying between them. This CDR3 is 18 amino acids long. Germline CDR1 LNHNV, CDR2 YYDKDF (reference sequence). The CDR3 loop is CATSRDLEGAAGNQPQHF. CDR3 DNA: TGTGCCACCAGCAGAGATCTGGAAGGGGCCGCCGGCAATCAGCCCCAGCATTTT. The entire variable domain, with the rest obtained from reference TRBV15 and TRBJ1-5, is as follows: DAMVIQNPRYQVTQFGKPVTLSCSQTLNHNVMYWYQQKSSQAPKLLFHYYDKDFNNEADTPDNFQSRRPNTSFCFLDIRSPGLGDTAMYLCATSRDLEGAAGNQPQHFGDGTRLSIL.

Of note for this clonotype: This may arise from a read error, as a much more abundant clone is one base away. J is TRBJ1-5 and V is TRBV20-1; D is perhaps TRBD1 (5 bases). The V end was cut by 6 bases, the J end by 9 bases, with 15 bases between. This CDR3 contains 12 residues. Germline V lookup: CDR1 DFQATT, CDR2 SNEGSKA (reference sequence). This CDR3 is CSATAGFGPQHF. Here the CDR3 DNA reads TGCAGTGCAACAGCAGGGTTCGGGCCCCAGCATTTT.

The rearrangement joins TRBV28 to TRBJ1-5, with D perhaps TRBD1 (6 bases). The CDR3 has 16 amino acids. The V end was cut by 2 bases, the J end by 4 bases, with 15 bases between. Germline CDR1 MDHEN, CDR2 SYDVKM. CDR3 sequence (DNA): TGTGCCAGCAGTTTAGAACAGGGCCCAGTTAATCAGCCCCAGCATTTT. This translates into CASSLEQGPVNQPQHF.

V is TRBV4-2 and J is TRBJ1-1, with 7 bases that match TRBD1. Germline CDR1 is LGHNA and CDR2 is YNFKEQ. The length of the CDR3 is 12 residues. With V trimmed by 0 bases and J by 8 bases, 0 bases remained unmatched. DNA of the CDR3: TGTGCCAGCAGCCAAGAGACAGGGGAAGCTTTCTTT. It is translated as CASSQETGEAFF.

This clonotype has just a few counts. Just one base apart from a much larger clone, this may be a read error. The V call is TRBV7-2, the J call TRBJ1-2; D is unresolved. The germline V gene encodes CDR1 SGHTA and CDR2 FQGNSA. This CDR3 comprises 15 residues. The CDR3 DNA reads as TGTGCCAGCAGCTCTAGATGGATGAATTACTATGGCTGCACCTTC. Residues: CASSSRWMNYYGCTF.

This clonotype occurred many times. The chain combines TRBV5-1 with TRBJ2-5, with TRBD1 matching over 12 bases. The V gene end was trimmed by 7 bases and the J gene end by 5 bases; junction bases not matched to a gene: 9. The germline V gene has CDR1 SGHRS and CDR2 YFSETQ. The CDR3 covers 15 residues. In DNA, the CDR3 is TGCGCCAGCGGTCCCGGGACAGGGGGCGCGGAGACCCAGTACTTC. Translating it yields CASGPGTGGAETQYF.

On this clonotype: Just one base apart from a much larger clone, this may be a read error. The chain carries TRBV11-2 and TRBJ2-7; 7 bases align to TRBD1. This CDR3 region has 14 residues. V lost 1 base and J lost 5; bases outside the gene matches: 5. The germline CDR1 and CDR2 sequences are SGHAT and FQNNGV. Written as DNA, the CDR3 is TGTGCCAGCAGCTTAGTGGGACAGAGAAACGAGCAGTACTTC. It encodes CASSLVGQRNEQYF.

This clonotype was detected a few times. The chain combines TRBV4-2 with TRBJ2-1; TRBD2 matches 10 bases. The CDR3 runs to 16 residues. The germline gives CDR1 LGHNA, CDR2 YNFKEQ. The ends lost 2 bases at V and 4 bases at J; junction bases unmatched: 5. As DNA, the CDR3 is TGTGCCAGCAGCCAAACCACTAGCGGGGCATACAATGAGCAGTTCTTC. Its protein product is CASSQTTSGAYNEQFF.

As to this clonotype: At one boundary the junction diverges from the germline segment, which might be a read error. The chain joins TRBV14 to TRBJ1-4, with D possibly being TRBD1 (6 bases). Per germline, CDR1 SGHDN and CDR2 FVKESK. The CDR3 covers 15 residues. The CDR3 is CASSQEGQTGEKQFF. CDR3 in DNA: TGTGCCAGCAGCCAGGAGGGACAAACGGGTGAAAAACAGTTTTTT.

This clonotype was detected ten times or more. This rearrangement joins TRBV20-1 to TRBJ2-1; TRBD2 agrees at 9 bases. V trimming: 1 base; J trimming: 6 bases; junction bases outside the gene matches: 10. The CDR3 length is 16 residues. CDR1 and CDR2 (germline): DFQATT, SNEGSKA (reference sequence). The CDR3 spells CSARARGTSYPNEQFF. CDR3 DNA: TGCAGTGCTAGAGCCCGCGGGACTAGCTACCCCAATGAGCAGTTCTTC.

This clonotype was seen a handful of times. The chain has TRBV4-2 and TRBJ2-5; D ambiguous. Germline CDR1 and CDR2: LGHNA and YNFKEQ. The CDR3 is 13 residues long. Trimming removed 0 bases at V and 4 bases at J, with 6 bases between. This CDR3 reads CASSQETIETQYF. In DNA, the CDR3 is TGTGCCAGCAGCCAAGAGACGATAGAGACCCAGTACTTC.

Ten or more counts support this clonotype. The CDR3 coding sequence is TGTGCCATCACTATTAGACAGGGTCGAGAAAAACTGTTTTTT. Residues: CAITIRQGREKLFF. The rearrangement links TRBV10-3 to TRBJ1-4; 7 bases line up with TRBD1. This CDR3 has 14 amino acids. V shed 7 bases, J shed 8 bases, and the junction held 10 bases outside the gene matches. In germline, CDR1 is ENHRY, CDR2 SYGVKD.

About this clonotype itself: One junction end disagrees with the germline gene, perhaps due to a read error. This rearrangement joins TRBV6-2 or TRBV6-3 to TRBJ2-5; D call uncertain. The germline V gene has CDR1 MNHEY and CDR2 SVGEGT. This CDR3 contains 13 residues. The CDR3 protein is CASQRNSQETRYF. The CDR3 bases are TGTGCCAGCCAGCGCAATTCCCAAGAGACCCGGTACTTC.

The chain carries TRBV9 and TRBJ1-2; D remains unclear. Trimming removed 4 bases from V and 6 bases from J, with 10 bases in between. Germline V lookup: CDR1 SGDLS, CDR2 YYNGEE. The CDR3 totals 12 residues. The CDR3 is CASSWDHNGYTF. CDR3 in DNA: TGTGCCAGCAGCTGGGATCACAATGGCTACACCTTC.

Comments on this clonotype: A much larger clone differs from this one at a single base, so this may be a read error. The gene calls are TRBV4-3 and TRBJ2-7, with D possibly matching TRBD2 (5 bases). The CDR3 is 18 residues long. CDR1 is LGHNA and CDR2 is YSLEER in the germline V gene. Trimming removed 0 bases from V and 2 bases from J, with 20 bases in between. The CDR3 DNA reads as TGCGCCAGCAGCCAAGAACCCCCACTAGAGTCCCAGCCCTACGAGCAGTACTTC. This codes for CASSQEPPLESQPYEQYF.

This clonotype was detected ten times or more. The chain is built from TRBV4-3 and TRBJ2-3, with D unresolved. With 0 bases removed from V and 0 bases from J, the gap between germline ends came to 7 bases. The CDR3 totals 15 residues. Germline CDR1 reads LGHNA; CDR2 reads YSLEER. This chain's CDR3 is CASSQDPMSTDTQYF. CDR3 DNA: TGCGCCAGCAGCCAAGACCCCATGAGCACAGATACGCAGTATTTT.

Remarks on this clonotype: This sequence may be a read error, since a much larger clone differs from it by one base. The chain combines TRBV28 with TRBJ2-7; D ambiguous. The germline V gene has CDR1 MDHEN and CDR2 SYDVKM. The CDR3 runs to 14 residues. V was shortened by 4 bases and J by 7 bases, with 17 bases between the two germline ends. The CDR3 region is CASSSPTRYNEQYF. The CDR3 nucleotides read TGTGCCAGCAGTTCCCCGACGAGATACAATGAGCAGTACTTC.

V usage is TRBV9 and J usage is TRBJ1-1; D gene unclear. The germline gives CDR1 SGDLS, CDR2 YYNGEE. This CDR3 is 16 amino acids long. Trimming took off 0 bases at V and 0 bases at J, with 12 bases between the two ends. The CDR3 DNA reads TGTGCCAGCAGCGTAGTTACAAGACTTATGAACACTGAAGCTTTCTTT. Translation: CASSVVTRLMNTEAFF.

This clonotype showed up many times. The chain couples TRBV7-2 to TRBJ2-7; 7 positions agree with TRBD2. V lost 2 bases to trimming and J lost 2 bases; unmatched junction nucleotides: 3. CDR1 and CDR2 (germline): SGHTA, FQGNSA. The CDR3 totals 14 residues. The DNA for the CDR3 is TGTGCCAGCAGCTTAACGGGGGGTACCTACGAGCAGTACTTC. Translating gives CASSLTGGTYEQYF.

The rearrangement uses TRBV20-1 and TRBJ1-2, with 8 bases aligning to TRBD1. The CDR3 totals 15 residues. With 1 base clipped from V and 5 bases from J, the junction kept 9 bases outside the gene matches. Germline V CDR1 and CDR2: DFQATT, SNEGSKA (reference sequence). The DNA of the CDR3 is TGCAGTGCTAGAGCCGACAGGGGCGATGGGTATGGCTACACCTTC. This encodes CSARADRGDGYGYTF.